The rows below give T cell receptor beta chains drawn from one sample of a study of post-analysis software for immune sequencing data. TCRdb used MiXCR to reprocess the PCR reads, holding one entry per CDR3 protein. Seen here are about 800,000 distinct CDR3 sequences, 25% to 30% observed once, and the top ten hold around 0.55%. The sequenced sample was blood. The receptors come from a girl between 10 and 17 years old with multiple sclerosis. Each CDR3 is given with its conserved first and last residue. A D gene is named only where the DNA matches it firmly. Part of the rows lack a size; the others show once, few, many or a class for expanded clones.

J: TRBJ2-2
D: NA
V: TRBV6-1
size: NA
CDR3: CASSERQEASHTGELFF
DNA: TGTGCCAGCAGTGAACGACAGGAGGCCTCCCACACCGGGGAGCTGTTTTTT

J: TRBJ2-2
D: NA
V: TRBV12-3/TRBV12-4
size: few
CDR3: CASSQWTPLVTGELFF
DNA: TGTGCCAGCAGTCAATGGACACCCCTGGTCACCGGGGAGCTGTTTTTT

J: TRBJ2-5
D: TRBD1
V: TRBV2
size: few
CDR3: CANEKSSDRQETQYF
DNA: TGTGCCAACGAAAAGTCTTCGGACAGGCAAGAGACCCAGTACTTC

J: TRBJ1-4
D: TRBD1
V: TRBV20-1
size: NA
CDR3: CSATQGRGTNEKLFF
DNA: TGCAGTGCTACACAGGGGAGGGGAACTAATGAAAAACTGTTTTTT

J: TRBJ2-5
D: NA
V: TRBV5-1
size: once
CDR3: CASSLFWGAAQETQYF
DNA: TGCGCCAGCAGCTTGTTTTGGGGGGCCGCCCAGGAGACCCAGTACTTC

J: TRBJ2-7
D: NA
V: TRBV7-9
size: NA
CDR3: CASSPKDGTYEQYF
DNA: TGTGCCAGCAGCCCAAAGGACGGAACCTACGAGCAGTACTTC

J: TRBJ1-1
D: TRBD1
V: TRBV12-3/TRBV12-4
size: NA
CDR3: CAAGTGITEAFF
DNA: TGTGCCGCCGGGACAGGGATCACTGAAGCTTTCTTT

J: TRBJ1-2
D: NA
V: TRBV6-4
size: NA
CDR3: CASSTVQGPTYGYTF
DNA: TGTGCCAGCAGTACCGTGCAGGGGCCGACCTATGGCTACACCTTC

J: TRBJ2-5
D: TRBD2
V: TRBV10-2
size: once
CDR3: CASSEFSGRIPYNEQYF
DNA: TGCGCCAGCAGTGAATTTAGCGGGAGAATCCCATACAATGAGCAGTACTTC

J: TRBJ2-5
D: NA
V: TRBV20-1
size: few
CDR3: CSATLRGRETQYF
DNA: TGCAGTGCTACTTTAAGGGGACGAGAGACCCAGTACTTC

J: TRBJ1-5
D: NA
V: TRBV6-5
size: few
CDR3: CASSRWGDGSNQPQHF
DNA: TGTGCCAGCAGCCGGTGGGGGGATGGCAGCAATCAGCCCCAGCATTTT

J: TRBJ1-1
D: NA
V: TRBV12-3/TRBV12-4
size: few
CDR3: CASTLGGGGTEAFF
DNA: TGTGCCAGCACCCTGGGGGGTGGTGGCACTGAAGCTTTCTTT

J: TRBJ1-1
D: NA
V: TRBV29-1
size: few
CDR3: CSAKLKLREDTEAFF
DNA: TGCAGCGCTAAGCTGAAGTTGAGGGAGGACACTGAAGCTTTCTTT

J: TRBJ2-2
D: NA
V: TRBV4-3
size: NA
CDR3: CASSQVWGANTGELFF
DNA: TGCGCCAGCAGCCAAGTGTGGGGGGCCAACACCGGGGAGCTGTTTTTT

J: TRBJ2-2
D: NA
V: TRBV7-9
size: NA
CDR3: CASSPFGSANTGELFF
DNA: TGTGCCAGCAGCCCCTTCGGGAGTGCCAACACCGGGGAGCTGTTTTTT

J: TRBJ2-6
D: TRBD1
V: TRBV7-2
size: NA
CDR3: CASSLTGQGHSGANVPTF
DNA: TGTGCCAGCAGCCTAACGGGACAGGGTCACTCTGGGGCCAACGTCCCGACTTTC

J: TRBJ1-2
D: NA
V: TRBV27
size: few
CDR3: CASGQNYGYTF
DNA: TGTGCCAGCGGACAGAACTATGGCTACACCTTC

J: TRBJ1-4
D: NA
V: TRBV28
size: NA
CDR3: CASSLETAREKLFF
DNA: TGTGCCAGCAGTTTGGAGACGGCCAGAGAAAAACTGTTTTTT

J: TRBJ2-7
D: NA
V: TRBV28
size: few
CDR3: CASSLFLLTGEQYF
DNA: TGTGCCAGCAGTTTATTCCTCTTGACAGGCGAGCAGTACTTC

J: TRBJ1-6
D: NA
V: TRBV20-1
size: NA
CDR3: CSADPGLGSYNSPLHF
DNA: TGCAGTGCTGATCCAGGCCTTGGGTCCTATAATTCACCCCTCCACTTT

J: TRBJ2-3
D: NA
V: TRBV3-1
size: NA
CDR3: CASSQVGSPDTQYF
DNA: TGTGCCAGCAGCCAAGTTGGGTCCCCAGATACGCAGTATTTT

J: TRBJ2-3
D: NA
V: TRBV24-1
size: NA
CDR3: CATSETGEGTDTQYF
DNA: TGTGCCACCAGTGAAACAGGGGAGGGGACAGATACGCAGTATTTT

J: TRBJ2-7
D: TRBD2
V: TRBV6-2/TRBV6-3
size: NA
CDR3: CASSYVGGGSSYEQYF
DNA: TGTGCCAGCAGTTACGTCGGCGGGGGGAGCTCCTACGAGCAGTACTTC

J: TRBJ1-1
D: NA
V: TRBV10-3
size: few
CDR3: CAIRERDWVWAEAFF
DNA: TGTGCCATCAGGGAGCGGGATTGGGTATGGGCTGAAGCTTTCTTT

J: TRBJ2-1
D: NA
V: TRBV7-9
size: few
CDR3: CASSSGSSSYNEQFF
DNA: TGTGCCAGCAGCTCCGGCTCCAGCTCCTACAATGAGCAGTTCTTC

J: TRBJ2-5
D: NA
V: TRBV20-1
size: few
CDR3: CSARTRPLAETQYF
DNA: TGCAGTGCTCGAACCAGGCCGCTGGCAGAGACCCAGTACTTC

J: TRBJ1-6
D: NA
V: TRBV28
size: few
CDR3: CASSSRQSNSPLHF
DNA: TGTGCCAGCAGTTCAAGACAGTCTAATTCACCCCTCCACTTT

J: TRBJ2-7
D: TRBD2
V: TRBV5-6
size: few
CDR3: CASSRDLGGGFYEQYF
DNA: TGTGCCAGCAGCCGGGACTTGGGCGGGGGATTCTACGAGCAGTACTTC

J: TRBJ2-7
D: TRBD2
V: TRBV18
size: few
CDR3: CASSPTRTGGTSGSHEQYF
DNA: TGTGCCAGCTCACCGACCAGGACAGGGGGGACTAGCGGGTCCCACGAGCAGTACTTC

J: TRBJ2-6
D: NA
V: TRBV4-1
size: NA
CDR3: CASSHPVGVSGANVLTF
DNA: TGCGCCAGCAGCCACCCGGTGGGGGTCTCTGGGGCCAACGTCCTGACTTTC

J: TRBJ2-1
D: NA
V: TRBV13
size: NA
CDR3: CASSLFWAGRGNEQFF
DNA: TGTGCCAGCAGCTTATTTTGGGCCGGACGTGGCAATGAGCAGTTCTTC

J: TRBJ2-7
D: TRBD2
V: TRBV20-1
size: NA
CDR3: CSARVLAGIQYF
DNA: TGCAGTGCTAGAGTTCTAGCGGGGATTCAGTACTTC

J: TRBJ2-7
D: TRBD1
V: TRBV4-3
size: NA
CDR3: CASSEDRGNWNEQYF
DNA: TGCGCCAGCAGCGAAGACAGGGGTAATTGGAATGAGCAGTACTTC

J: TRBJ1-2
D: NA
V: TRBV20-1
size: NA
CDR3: CSARRGHMISNYGYTF
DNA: TGCAGTGCTAGGCGGGGACATATGATTTCTAACTATGGCTACACCTTC

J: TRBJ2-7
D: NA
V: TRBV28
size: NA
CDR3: CASTKIQFPYEQYF
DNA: TGTGCCAGCACTAAGATCCAATTCCCCTACGAGCAGTACTTC

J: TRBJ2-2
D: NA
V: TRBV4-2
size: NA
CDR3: CASSHYESGELFF
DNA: TGTGCCAGCAGCCATTACGAGAGCGGGGAGCTGTTTTTT

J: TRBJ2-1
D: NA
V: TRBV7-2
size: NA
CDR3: CASSFTGSQISSYNEQFF
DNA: TGTGCCAGCAGCTTCACAGGATCCCAGATTAGCTCCTACAATGAGCAGTTCTTC

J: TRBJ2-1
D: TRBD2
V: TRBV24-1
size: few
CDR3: CATSDPRLADSYNEQFF
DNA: TGTGCCACCAGTGATCCCCGACTAGCGGACTCCTACAATGAGCAGTTCTTC

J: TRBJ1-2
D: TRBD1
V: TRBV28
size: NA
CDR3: CASSLWGTGTYGYTF
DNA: TGTGCCAGCAGTTTATGGGGGACAGGCACCTATGGCTACACCTTC

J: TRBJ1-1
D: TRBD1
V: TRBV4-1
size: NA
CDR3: CASHGQGQAFF
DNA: TGCGCCAGTCACGGACAGGGCCAAGCTTTCTTT

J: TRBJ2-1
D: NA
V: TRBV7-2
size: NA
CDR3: CASSLVGHYNEQFF
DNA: TGTGCCAGCAGCTTAGTAGGCCACTACAATGAGCAGTTCTTC

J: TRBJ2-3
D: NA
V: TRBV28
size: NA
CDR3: CARGGTGGRVTDTQYF
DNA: TGTGCCAGAGGGGGCACCGGGGGCAGGGTCACAGATACGCAGTATTTT

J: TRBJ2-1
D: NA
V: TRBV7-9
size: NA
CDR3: CASSASGGYEQFF
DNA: TGTGCCAGCAGCGCGAGTGGTGGGTATGAGCAGTTCTTC

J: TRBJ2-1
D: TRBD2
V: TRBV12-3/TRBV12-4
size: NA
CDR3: CASSYRSGVHNEQFF
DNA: TGTGCCAGCTCTTACCGGAGCGGGGTGCACAATGAGCAGTTCTTC

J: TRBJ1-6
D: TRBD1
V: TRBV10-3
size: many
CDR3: CAMGGQGDSPLHF
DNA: TGTGCCATGGGGGGACAGGGAGATTCACCCCTCCACTTT

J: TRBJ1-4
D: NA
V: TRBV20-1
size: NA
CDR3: CSARRDTLATNEKLFF
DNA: TGCAGTGCTAGGAGGGACACCCTTGCAACTAATGAAAAACTGTTTTTT

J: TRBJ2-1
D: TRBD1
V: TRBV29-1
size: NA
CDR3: CSVEDRLHNLDEQFF
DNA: TGCAGCGTTGAGGACAGGCTTCACAACCTGGATGAGCAGTTCTTC

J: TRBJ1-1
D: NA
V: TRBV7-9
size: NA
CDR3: CASSPASGGPTFF
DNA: TGTGCCAGCAGCCCCGCCAGCGGCGGCCCGACTTTCTTT

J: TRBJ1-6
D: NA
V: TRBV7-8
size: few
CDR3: CASSLLGESSYNSPLHF
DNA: TGTGCCAGCAGCTTATTGGGGGAGAGCTCCTATAATTCACCCCTCCACTTT

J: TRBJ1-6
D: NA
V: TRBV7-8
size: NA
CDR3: CASSRGTAGDSPLHF
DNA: TGTGCCAGCAGCCGAGGGACTGCCGGAGATTCACCCCTCCACTTT

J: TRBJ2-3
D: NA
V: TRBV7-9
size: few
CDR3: CASSLRVPPTDTQYF
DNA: TGTGCCAGCAGCTTAAGGGTCCCCCCCACAGATACGCAGTATTTT